This TCR beta chain emerged from a study of cytomegalovirus exposure and HLA in healthy donors. The study's findings and limits: Cytomegalovirus association was assigned to about 150 TCR beta chains.

Assay used: immunoSEQ multiplex PCR; TCRdb lists only in-frame clones, some missing. Among under 250,000 clones listed, 87% were seen once. Germline trimming cut 3 bases from V and 5 bases from J; bases unmatched to any gene: 3. CDR1 is MDHEN and CDR2 is SYDVKM in the germline V gene. This CDR3 contains 13 residues. Comments on this clone: The antigen remains undetermined.

V usage is TRBV28 and J usage is TRBJ1-2, with 7 nucleotides matching TRBD1. The clonotype originates from a woman between 18 and 29 years old in good health and CMV-seropositive. Sample: PBMCs. This CDR3 is CASSLTGWYGYTF. CDR3 nucleotides: TGTGCCAGCAGTTTGACAGGGTGGTATGGCTACACCTTC.